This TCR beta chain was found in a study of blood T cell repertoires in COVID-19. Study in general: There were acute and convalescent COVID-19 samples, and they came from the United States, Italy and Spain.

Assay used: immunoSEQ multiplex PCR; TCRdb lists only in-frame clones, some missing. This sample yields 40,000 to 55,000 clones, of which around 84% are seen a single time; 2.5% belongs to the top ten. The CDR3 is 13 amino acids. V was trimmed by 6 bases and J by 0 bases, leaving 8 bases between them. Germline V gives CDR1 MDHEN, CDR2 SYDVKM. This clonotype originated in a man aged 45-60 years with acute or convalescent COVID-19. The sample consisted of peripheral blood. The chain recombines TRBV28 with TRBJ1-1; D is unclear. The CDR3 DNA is TGTGCCAGCAGGCGAGATTTGAACACTGAAGCTTTCTTT. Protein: CASRRDLNTEAFF. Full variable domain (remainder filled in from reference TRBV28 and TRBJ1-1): DVKVTQSSRYLVKRTGEKVFLECVQDMDHENMFWYRQDPGLGLRLIYFSYDVKMKEKGDIPEGYSVSREKKERFSLILESASTNQTSMYLCASRRDLNTEAFFGQGTRLTVV.